Below are 10 T cell receptor beta chains sequenced from a single sample in a study of blood T cells in healthy people across ages. It was with a sample-barcoded 5' primer and a J-beta primer mix that a second PCR of roughly 7 to 12 cycles was run. One entry per CDR3 protein, called by TCRdb with MiXCR from the 5' RACE reads. The table records about 970,000 distinct CDR3 sequences, roughly 50% of them present only once. Input material: blood. All receptors come from a woman between 55 and 75 years old in good health.

This clonotype has a single count. This sequence joins TRBV21-1 and TRBJ2-1; TRBD1, the table's D call, lacks a check against the DNA. TRBV21-1 is assigned pseudogene status. The CDR3 runs 20 residues. This chain's CDR3 is CASSKARGGTGVQNYNEQFF. CDR3 coding DNA: TGTGCCAGCAGCAAAGCCCGGGGCGGGACAGGGGTCCAAAACTACAATGAGCAGTTCTTC.

The J gene is TRBJ1-1, the V gene TRBV3-1, with unresolved D. Germline V gene sequence: CDR1 LGHDT, CDR2 YNNKEL (reference sequence). The CDR3 contains 15 residues. Deletions cut 1 base from V and 1 base from J, with 10 bases between. CDR3 loop: CASSQGTGKNTEAFF. CDR3 DNA: TGTGCCAGCAGCCAAGGTACGGGGAAGAACACTGAAGCTTTCTTT.

The V gene is TRBV27, the J gene TRBJ1-1, with D maybe TRBD1 (5 bases). CDR3 length: 14 residues. The germline V gene encodes CDR1 MNHEY and CDR2 SMNVEV (reference sequence). Trimming took 5 bases from V and 0 from J, leaving 10 bases between them. CDR3 protein: CASSLWGVNTEAFF. CDR3 DNA sequence: TGTGCCAGCAGTCTTTGGGGGGTGAACACTGAAGCTTTCTTT.

This chain connects TRBV28 to TRBJ2-1, with 8 bases matching TRBD1. V lost 7 bases and J lost 0; bases outside the gene matches: 2. Germline V gene lookup returns CDR1 MDHEN and CDR2 SYDVKM. CDR3 size: 14 residues. The CDR3 reads CASITGGSYNEQFF. The CDR3 region has the DNA TGTGCCAGCATCACAGGGGGCTCCTACAATGAGCAGTTCTTC.

There are a few counts of this clonotype. This chain uses TRBV28 with TRBJ2-7; 11 bases match TRBD2. The DNA end is more similar to TRBJ2-5, so the J call may be wrong. The CDR3 spans 16 residues. Looked up from germline, CDR1 is MDHEN and CDR2 is SYDVKM. This CDR3 reads CASSLTSGKRGETQYF. The DNA of the CDR3 is TGTGCCAGCAGTTTGACTAGCGGGAAGAGGGGCGAGACCCAGTACTTC.

This clonotype was detected only a few times. J is TRBJ2-7 and V is TRBV13, with D perhaps TRBD2 (6 bases). CDR3 length: 18 amino acids. V lost 2 bases to trimming and J lost 1 base, with 21 bases between them. Germline-derived CDR1 and CDR2 are PRHDT and FYEKMQ (reference sequence). The DNA of the CDR3 is TGTGCCAGCAGCTTATCTTCGAAGGCGGGGATGACTTCCTACGAGCAGTACTTC. Amino acid sequence: CASSLSSKAGMTSYEQYF.

V and J are TRBV3-1 and TRBJ2-3; 7 bases align to TRBD1. Germline V gene sequence: CDR1 LGHDT, CDR2 YNNKEL (reference sequence). The CDR3 runs to 15 residues. V gave up 2 bases and J gave up 6 bases; unmatched junction bases: 8. This CDR3 reads CASSQPGQFSDTQYF. As DNA, the CDR3 is TGTGCCAGCAGCCAACCGGGACAGTTTTCCGATACGCAGTATTTT.

The rearrangement uses TRBV11-3 and TRBJ2-3; D may be TRBD1 (6 bases). Trimming removed 5 bases from V and 4 bases from J, with 16 bases in between. Germline V lookup: CDR1 SGHNT, CDR2 YENEEA. The CDR3 sequence is 15 residues long. CDR3 sequence (DNA): TGTGCCAGCAGCCCCGCAGGGGTAGGGGCAGATACGCAGTATTTT. Its translation is CASSPAGVGADTQYF.

The chain employs TRBV20-1 and TRBJ1-2; no clear D gene. Germline loops: CDR1 DFQATT, CDR2 SNEGSKA (reference sequence). V was trimmed by 0 bases and J by 6 bases, leaving 2 bases between them. There are 10 residues in the CDR3. CDR3 sequence reads: CSAREDGYTF. The CDR3 DNA follows: TGCAGTGCTAGAGAAGATGGCTACACCTTC.

This clonotype was counted many times. The V call is TRBV10-3, the J call TRBJ2-5, with TRBD1 matching over 9 bases. Per germline, CDR1 ENHRY and CDR2 SYGVKD. Losses at the gene ends were 7 bases for V and 4 bases for J; bases not matched to a gene: 4. The length of the CDR3 is 13 residues. DNA for the CDR3: TGTGCCATCAAGACGGACAGGGGAGAGACCCAGTACTTC. Translating it yields CAIKTDRGETQYF.